This T cell receptor (beta chain) was sequenced in a study of blood T cell repertoires in COVID-19. Study at large: Sources were T cells, B-cell-depleted T cells, or PBMCs; the material itself was cDNA or gDNA.

TCRdb's copy holds only in-frame clones and misses some; the assay was immunoSEQ multiplex PCR. The data hold 100,000 or so clones, with 85% to 90% observed a single time. Trimming removed 0 bases at V and 5 bases at J, with 7 bases between. The CDR3 is 13 residues long. Per the germline V gene, CDR1 is LGHDT and CDR2 is YNNKEL (reference sequence). The chain uses TRBV3-1 (or the pseudogene TRBV3-2) and TRBJ1-1; D is undetermined. Material for sequencing was peripheral blood. The clonotype originates from a man between 45 and 60 years old with active or convalescent COVID-19. The CDR3 is CASSQDAGTEAFF. In nucleotides, the CDR3 is TGTGCCAGCAGCCAAGATGCGGGTACTGAAGCTTTCTTT.